The clone carrying this T cell receptor (beta chain) was seen a few times. The sample comes from a study of OX40 agonist ivuxolimab in advanced cancers. V was trimmed by 3 bases and J by 8 bases, leaving 16 bases between them. This CDR3 is 15 amino acids long. CDR1 is LNHDA, CDR2 SQIVND, per germline (reference sequence). Assay used: immunoSEQ multiplex PCR; TCRdb lists only in-frame clones, some missing. This sample carries some 110,000 clones, roughly 93% of them seen once, and the ten largest clones take less than 0.2%. The receptor comes from an adult with an advanced solid tumor such as melanoma, head and neck, liver or kidney cancer. V is TRBV19 and J is TRBJ1-4; the D is unclear. The specimen was CD4+ or CD8+ T cells sorted from blood, collected in a trial of the OX40 agonist ivuxolimab. The CDR3 nucleotides are TGTGCCAGTAGTATTAGTTTAGCCCAGCAGGAAAAACTGTTTTTT. It yields the protein CASSISLAQQEKLFF.